Only one count was recorded for the clone carrying this T cell receptor (beta chain). Only in-frame clones appear in the TCRdb table, and some are missing; sequencing was by immunoSEQ multiplex PCR. Of 120,000 or so clones in the sample, roughly 69% were seen once. This entry comes from a study of blood T cell repertoires in COVID-19. V was pared by 5 bases and J by 7 bases, with 5 bases of the junction left unmatched. The CDR3 is 14 residues long. Germline CDR1 MNHNY, CDR2 SVGAGI (reference sequence). J is TRBJ1-2 and V is TRBV6-6; TRBD1 aligns across 12 bases. The receptor's source is a woman in her sixties or seventies with acute or convalescent COVID-19. The sequenced sample was peripheral blood. CDR3 amino acids: CASSTRDRGPGYTF. The CDR3 region has the DNA TGTGCCAGCAGTACCCGGGACAGGGGGCCTGGCTACACCTTC.